Shown below are 8 T cell receptor beta chains from a single sample sequenced in a study of CD4 T cells in relation to SARS-CoV-2 and coronaviruses. TCRdb keeps only in-frame clones here, not all; method: immunoSEQ multiplex PCR. The sample shows tens of thousands of clones, approximately 80% of them seen only once. These receptors' targets are unknown. The sequenced sample was naive CD4+ T cells from PBMCs, cultured in vitro. Specified subset: naive CD4+ T cells isolated by negative enrichment. The receptor source for this set is an adult with COVID-19.

This sequence joins TRBV30 and TRBJ2-1, with 7 bases that match TRBD2. The V gene end was trimmed by 2 bases and the J gene end by 5 bases; junction bases not matched to a gene: 6. The CDR3 covers 14 residues. From germline, CDR1 is GTSNPN and CDR2 SVGIG (reference sequence). The CDR3 region is CAWSPSGAHNEQFF. The CDR3 DNA reads as TGTGCCTGGAGTCCTAGCGGAGCCCACAATGAGCAGTTCTTC.

The genes are TRBV7-9 and TRBJ1-5; tentative D call: TRBD1 (5 bases). Germline V gene data show CDR1 as SEHNR and CDR2 as FQNEAQ (reference sequence). V lost 5 bases and J 8 bases, leaving 16 bases between the germline ends. CDR3 length equals 14 residues. CDR3 loop: CASSLDGAGKPQHF. CDR3 DNA sequence: TGTGCCAGCAGCCTCGACGGGGCGGGGAAGCCCCAGCATTTT.

This chain uses TRBV19 with TRBJ2-3; weak D call: TRBD1 (5 bases). The germline CDR1 and CDR2 sequences are LNHDA and SQIVND (reference sequence). Trimming pared 6 bases from V and 4 bases from J, leaving 5 bases between. The CDR3 is 11 residues long. CDR3 amino acids: CASRTADTQYF. The CDR3 DNA sequence: TGTGCCAGTAGGACAGCAGATACGCAGTATTTT.

This chain links TRBV28 with TRBJ2-4, with 7 bases fitting TRBD1. This CDR3 region has 15 residues. The V segment lost 6 bases and the J segment 3 bases; nucleotides outside the gene matches: 8. Germline V CDR1 and CDR2: MDHEN, SYDVKM. The DNA for the CDR3 is TGTGCCAGCAGCCCCAGACAGGGCTACAAAAACATTCAGTACTTC. Protein: CASSPRQGYKNIQYF.

The chain joins TRBV18 to TRBJ1-1; no definite D call. The CDR3 is made up of 12 amino acids. Germline lookup yields CDR1 KGHSH and CDR2 LQKENI. Trimming stripped 3 bases from V and 7 bases from J, with 9 bases between. CDR3: CASSPRPIEAFF. The CDR3 nucleotides are TGTGCCAGCTCACCCAGACCGATTGAAGCTTTCTTT.

This clone was recorded only once. The chain recombines TRBV2 with TRBJ2-4, with D maybe TRBD2 (5 bases). The CDR3 is 13 residues long. V was trimmed by 2 bases and J by 8 bases, leaving 10 bases between them. Germline CDR1 is SNHLY and CDR2 is FYNNEI. The CDR3 nucleotides read TGTGCCAGCAGTGAACCCCTAGCCCACATTCAGTACTTC. Residues: CASSEPLAHIQYF.

V and J are TRBV28 and TRBJ2-2, with 7 bases aligning to TRBD1. The germline gives CDR1 MDHEN, CDR2 SYDVKM. J was trimmed by 5 bases and V by 5 bases; bases with no gene match: 8. The CDR3 length is 15 residues. DNA for the CDR3: TGTGCCAGCAGTGATCCGGGACAGACGACCGGGGAGCTGTTTTTT. As protein: CASSDPGQTTGELFF.

This sequence joins TRBV28 and TRBJ2-7; 8 nucleotides line up with TRBD2. The germline gives CDR1 MDHEN, CDR2 SYDVKM. This CDR3 spans 15 amino acids. The junction had 9 bases not matched to a gene; V was cut back by 1 base and J by 7 bases. The chain's CDR3 is CASSLFGAGEREQYF. The CDR3 DNA follows: TGTGCCAGCAGTTTATTTGGAGCGGGAGAGAGAGAGCAGTACTTC.